This T cell receptor beta chain was recovered during a study of Ad26.COV2.S vaccination and SARS-CoV-2 variants. Overall study: Within the COV1001 Ad26.COV2.S trial arm, the donor was enrolled. Findings and limits, study-wide: Recipients of vaccine and of placebo showed similar breadth of their non-spike TCR repertoires.

The protocol was immunoSEQ multiplex PCR, while the TCRdb copy is restricted to in-frame clones and leaves out a portion. The sample records fewer than 400,000 clones, over 80% being singletons. Points on this clone: The antigen remains unidentified.

Described treatment: about 20 received Ad26.COV2.S at low or high dose, single or two shots; a few received placebo; per-sample allocation not given. Day 63 following the first vaccine or placebo injection was when the samples were taken. The sequenced sample was peripheral blood, obtained in a trial of Ad26.COV2.S vaccine versus placebo. The TCR was taken from a person aged 18-65 years who received the Ad26.COV2.S COVID-19 vaccine or a placebo.

The CDR3 reads CTTSPSCTQYF. DNA of the CDR3: TGCACCACTTCTCCGAGTTGTACGCAGTATTTT. The chain has TRBV1 and TRBJ2-3; TRBD2 reflects the table's D call only, with no check against the DNA. TRBV1 has pseudogene status. The CDR3 is 11 residues long.